One and the same sample provided the 3 T cell receptor beta chains below, sequenced in a study of T cell responses to AZD1222 COVID-19 vaccine. Repertoires were generated with immunoSEQ multiplex PCR, while TCRdb's copy carries only in-frame clones and drops some. The sample carries under 150,000 clones, roughly 90% recorded once. The starting material was peripheral blood, obtained on day 0 of AZD1222 vaccination. These receptors were collected from an adult in good health.

The chain has TRBV3-1 (or the pseudogene TRBV3-2) and TRBJ1-2; 7 nucleotides agree with TRBD1. In germline, CDR1 is LGHDT, CDR2 YNNKEL (reference sequence). The V and J ends lost 4 bases and 6 bases, in that order; junction bases with no gene match: 5. This CDR3 is 13 amino acids long. The CDR3 reads CASSPDRINGYTF. In DNA, the CDR3 is TGTGCCAGCAGCCCGGACAGGATCAATGGCTACACCTTC.

This chain joins TRBV7-3 and TRBJ1-1, with a tentative D call TRBD1 (5 bases). There are 16 residues in the CDR3. The germline V and J ends were trimmed by 5 bases and 0 bases, with 16 bases remaining between them. Germline CDR1 is SGHTA and CDR2 is FQGTGA. The CDR3 coding sequence is TGTGCCAGCAGCATACATCACGGGGCTATGAACACTGAAGCTTTCTTT. Its protein is CASSIHHGAMNTEAFF.

The V and J genes are TRBV12-3 or TRBV12-4 and TRBJ1-1; D call uncertain. V was trimmed by 1 base and J by 3 bases, leaving 6 bases between them. This CDR3 is 13 amino acids long. The DNA of the CDR3 is TGTGCCAGCAGTTTAGGGCAGTACACTGAAGCTTTCTTT. This sequence encodes CASSLGQYTEAFF.